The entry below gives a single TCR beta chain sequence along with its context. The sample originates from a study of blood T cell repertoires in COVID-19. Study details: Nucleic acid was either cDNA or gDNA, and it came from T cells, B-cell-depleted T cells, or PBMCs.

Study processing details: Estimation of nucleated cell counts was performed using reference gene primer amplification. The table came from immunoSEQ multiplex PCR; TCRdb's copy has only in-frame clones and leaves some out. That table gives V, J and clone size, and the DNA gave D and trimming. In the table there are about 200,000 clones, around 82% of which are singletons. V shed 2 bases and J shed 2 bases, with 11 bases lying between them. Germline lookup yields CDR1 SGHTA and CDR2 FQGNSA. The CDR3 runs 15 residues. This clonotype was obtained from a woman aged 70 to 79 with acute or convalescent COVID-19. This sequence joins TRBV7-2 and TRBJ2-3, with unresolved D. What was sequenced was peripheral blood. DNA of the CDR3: TGTGCCAGCAGCTTACTCCTCACATCCACAGATACGCAGTATTTT. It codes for CASSLLLTSTDTQYF.